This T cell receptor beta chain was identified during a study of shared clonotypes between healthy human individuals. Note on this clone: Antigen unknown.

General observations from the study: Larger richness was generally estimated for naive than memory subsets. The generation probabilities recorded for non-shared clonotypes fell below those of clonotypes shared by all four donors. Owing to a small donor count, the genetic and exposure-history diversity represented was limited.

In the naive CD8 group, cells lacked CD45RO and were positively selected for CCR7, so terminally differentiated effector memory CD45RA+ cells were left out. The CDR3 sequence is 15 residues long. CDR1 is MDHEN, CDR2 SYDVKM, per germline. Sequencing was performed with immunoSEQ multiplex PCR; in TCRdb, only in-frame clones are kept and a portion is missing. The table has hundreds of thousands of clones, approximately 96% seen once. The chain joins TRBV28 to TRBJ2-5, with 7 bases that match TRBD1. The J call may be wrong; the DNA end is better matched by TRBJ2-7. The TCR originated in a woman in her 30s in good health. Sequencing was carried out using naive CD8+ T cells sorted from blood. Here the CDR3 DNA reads TGTGCCAGCAGCACCTCCGGGACAGCCTCCTACGAGCAGTACTTC. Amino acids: CASSTSGTASYEQYF.